This T cell receptor (beta chain) was recorded in a study of tumor and adjacent non-tumor tissue in lung cancer (dated by TCRdb to the late 2010s). In the study overall: The cohort included eleven to twelve adenocarcinoma, 2 squamous cell carcinoma and 1 small cell lung cancer patients. For each patient, one tumor sample and one normal lung sample were taken, giving approximately 30 paired specimens that underwent TCRbeta CDR3 sequencing. A total of around 130,000,000 productive TCRbeta reads were generated by sequencing, corresponding to an average of roughly 4.1 million reads per sample. The 15 or so patients were aged roughly 31 to 85 years, included 10 men and 5 women, and had TNM stage I to III disease. Using bulk TCRbeta repertoires from some 16 lung cancer patients, the study set lung tumor tissue side by side with matched distant non-tumor lung tissue. General conclusions and limits of the study: Only around 15 patients were included in the cohort, and the need for larger samples and more detailed clinical data was noted by the authors. Tumor tissue showed significantly greater TCR diversity (inverse Simpson) than normal lung tissue (approximately 430 vs 150, P = 0.0075, Mann-Whitney U test). Neither the sequencing platform nor unique molecular identifiers are mentioned in the methods. Peripheral blood was not sequenced, so blood TCRbeta repertoires were not examined in the lung cancer patients of the study. The top 100 clones accounted for a significantly larger cumulative portion of the repertoire in normal lung than in tumor tissue. Younger patients had significantly higher TCR diversity, and higher tumor TCR diversity was associated with shorter overall and disease-free survival.

This clonotype was seen once. Its antigen is currently not known. The conserved phenylalanine or tryptophan is not found at the CDR3 terminus, so this likely reflects a read error. The DNA is omitted, as the CDR3 cannot be located on it reliably, and the CDR3 follows TCRdb's listing. The CDR3 length is 15 residues, termini included. The germline V gene specifies SGHAT as CDR1 and FQNNGV as CDR2. The library relied on multiplex PCR. The sequencer listed for this sample is Illumina HiSeq 2500. TCRbeta libraries were built by three rounds of nested PCR using primers (Table S4), following protocols modified from ARM-PCR. Before sequencing, PCR products in the 200-500 bp range were cut out of the gel and cleaned up using the QIAquick gel extraction kit. The paper's data handling went like this. Trimmomatic was used to clean the reads, FLASH merged the cleaned reads into complete CDR3 sequences, and MiTCR assigned the sequences to V(D)J germline segments. Clonal diversity was calculated as the inverse Simpson's index using VDJtools. Productive reads were defined as in-frame sequences without a premature stop codon. TCRdb itself trimmed the public reads at Q25 with fastp, ran MiXCR and retained productive beta chains. All rows with the same CDR3 protein become a single entry with the most common DNA and genes. None of the V and J calls come from the authors' own analysis; TCRdb made them. Counted in this sample were some 90,000 distinct CDR3 sequences; around 57% of them appeared once. About 15% of the sample goes to the ten largest clones.

RNA was isolated from bulk, unsorted tissue, and RNA quality was assessed with a NanoDrop ND-1000 and an Agilent 2100. Donors were newly diagnosed lung cancer patients admitted for thoracic surgery in China between August and November 2014, without prior chemotherapy. Patients who had received previous radiotherapy or chemotherapy, or who had another concurrent cancer, were excluded from the study. Pieces of surgical tissue measuring about 1-2 cm3 were kept in RNAlater solution and stored at -80 degrees C until use. The receptor comes from an older man with non-small cell lung cancer. The specimen sequenced was lung tumor tissue. The chain is assembled from TRBV11-2 and TRBJ2-2. The CDR3 loop reads CVSRLQSTNTGELLL.